The rows below give T cell receptor beta chains drawn from one sample of a study of Graves' ophthalmopathy and Graves' hyperthyroidism. TCRdb analysed the multiplex PCR reads with MiXCR anew, one entry per CDR3 protein. The sample carries 740,000 or so distinct CDR3 sequences, about 44% recorded once. Sequenced: peripheral blood. Receptor source: an adult man with Graves' ophthalmopathy. CDR3s include the opening cysteine and the closing phenylalanine or tryptophan. D genes are given only for firm matches. Clone size is given for some rows only: seen once, a few or many times, or a class if the clone is expanded.

d_call: .
j_call: TRBJ1-2
v_call: TRBV7-3
clone_size: once
cdr3_nt: TGTGCCAGCAGTGACGGCAACTATGGCTACACCTTC
cdr3_aa: CASSDGNYGYTF

d_call: .
j_call: TRBJ2-7
v_call: TRBV29-1
clone_size: many
cdr3_nt: TGCAGCGTTGAAGGGTCCTCCCCATACTACGAGCAGTACTTC
cdr3_aa: CSVEGSSPYYEQYF

d_call: .
j_call: TRBJ2-7
v_call: TRBV2
clone_size: .
cdr3_nt: TGTGCCAGCAGTTTGGGGCCGGGACATTCTCTCCCCGAGCAGTACTTC
cdr3_aa: CASSLGPGHSLPEQYF

d_call: .
j_call: TRBJ2-3
v_call: TRBV7-9
clone_size: .
cdr3_nt: TGTGCCAGCAGCCGTTTTCCCAAGAGTGGGCAGGATACGCAGTATTTT
cdr3_aa: CASSRFPKSGQDTQYF

d_call: TRBD1
j_call: TRBJ2-5
v_call: TRBV6-5
clone_size: many
cdr3_nt: TGTGCTAGCAGCCCAGGGGGCCGGGAGACCCAGTACTTC
cdr3_aa: CASSPGGRETQYF

d_call: .
j_call: TRBJ2-2
v_call: TRBV15
clone_size: many
cdr3_nt: TGTGCCACCAGTGAAAACAGGGTTCCCGGGGAGCTGTTTTTT
cdr3_aa: CATSENRVPGELFF

d_call: .
j_call: TRBJ1-5
v_call: TRBV19
clone_size: .
cdr3_nt: TGTGCCAGCAGTTTTCCCCCCCGGGCCAGGGAGTTGTGCAATCAGCCCCAGCATTTT
cdr3_aa: CASSFPPRARELCNQPQHF

d_call: TRBD1
j_call: TRBJ2-2
v_call: TRBV20-1
clone_size: .
cdr3_nt: TGCAGTGCTCCAACAAGACAGGGGTTATCCGGGGAGCTGTTTTTT
cdr3_aa: CSAPTRQGLSGELFF

d_call: .
j_call: TRBJ2-7
v_call: TRBV2
clone_size: .
cdr3_nt: TGTGCCAGCAGTGACCCCCAAAACGTCGTGGGGTACGAGCAGTACTTC
cdr3_aa: CASSDPQNVVGYEQYF

d_call: .
j_call: TRBJ1-2
v_call: TRBV15
clone_size: .
cdr3_nt: TGTGCCACCAGCCGCGGCAGGGCTAACTATGGCTACACCTTC
cdr3_aa: CATSRGRANYGYTF

d_call: .
j_call: TRBJ1-3
v_call: TRBV10-3
clone_size: .
cdr3_nt: TGTGCCAGCAGTTACTCGTCCGGGGGAAACACCATATATTTT
cdr3_aa: CASSYSSGGNTIYF

d_call: .
j_call: TRBJ2-7
v_call: TRBV5-1
clone_size: many
cdr3_nt: TGCGCCAGCAGCTTGCTTCCAGGCGGAACCTACGAGCAGTACTTC
cdr3_aa: CASSLLPGGTYEQYF

d_call: .
j_call: TRBJ2-6
v_call: TRBV29-1
clone_size: .
cdr3_nt: TGCAGCGGGGGGAGTTCTGGGGCCAACGTCCTGACTTTC
cdr3_aa: CSGGSSGANVLTF

d_call: .
j_call: TRBJ2-5
v_call: TRBV20-1
clone_size: .
cdr3_nt: TGCAGTGCCCCGGACGGGGCCCAAGAGACCCAGTACTTC
cdr3_aa: CSAPDGAQETQYF

d_call: TRBD1
j_call: TRBJ1-5
v_call: TRBV24-1
clone_size: .
cdr3_nt: TGTGCCAGCAGACGGACAGGGATTAGCAATCAGCCTCAGCATTTT
cdr3_aa: CASRRTGISNQPQHF

d_call: .
j_call: TRBJ1-2
v_call: TRBV28
clone_size: many
cdr3_nt: TGTGCCAGCAGTTTACGTCAGGGTGATGGCTACACCTTC
cdr3_aa: CASSLRQGDGYTF

d_call: TRBD2
j_call: TRBJ2-7
v_call: TRBV4-1
clone_size: few
cdr3_nt: TGCGCCAGCAGCCAACCGCGGGAGGGCCGCTACGAGCAGTACTTC
cdr3_aa: CASSQPREGRYEQYF

d_call: .
j_call: TRBJ1-1
v_call: TRBV2
clone_size: once
cdr3_nt: TGTGCCAGCAAGGCAGGGAGCGGGGACACTGAAGCTTTCTTT
cdr3_aa: CASKAGSGDTEAFF

d_call: .
j_call: TRBJ1-4
v_call: TRBV29-1
clone_size: .
cdr3_nt: TGCAGCGTTGAGGGGGGCAGTGAAAAACTGTTTTTT
cdr3_aa: CSVEGGSEKLFF

d_call: TRBD2
j_call: TRBJ2-5
v_call: TRBV7-2
clone_size: many
cdr3_nt: TGTGCCAGCAGCTTAGGCCCCCGGACGGGAGGCGGGGAGACCCAGTACTTC
cdr3_aa: CASSLGPRTGGGETQYF

d_call: TRBD2
j_call: TRBJ2-7
v_call: TRBV10-2
clone_size: many
cdr3_nt: TGCGCCAGCAGTGAGCTCCCCCGGCAGGGAGGGAACGAGCAGTACTTC
cdr3_aa: CASSELPRQGGNEQYF

d_call: TRBD2
j_call: TRBJ2-7
v_call: TRBV7-9
clone_size: many
cdr3_nt: TGTGCCAGCAGCGCTAGCGGGAGGGACGAGCAGTACTTC
cdr3_aa: CASSASGRDEQYF

d_call: TRBD2
j_call: TRBJ2-7
v_call: TRBV2
clone_size: many
cdr3_nt: TGTGCCAGCACCGGGGGAGGGGCGCTCCACGAGCAGTACTTC
cdr3_aa: CASTGGGALHEQYF

d_call: .
j_call: TRBJ2-7
v_call: TRBV9
clone_size: few
cdr3_nt: TGTGCCAGCAGCGTAGGAAGGGGCGGCTACGAGCAGTACTTC
cdr3_aa: CASSVGRGGYEQYF

d_call: .
j_call: TRBJ1-2
v_call: TRBV29-1
clone_size: many
cdr3_nt: TGCAGCGTTGAAGATCCGGGGCGGCACTATGGCTACACCTTC
cdr3_aa: CSVEDPGRHYGYTF

d_call: TRBD2
j_call: TRBJ2-5
v_call: TRBV7-9
clone_size: .
cdr3_nt: TGTGCCAGCAGTGGGCATTCGGGGGGGTGGGAGACCCAGTACTTC
cdr3_aa: CASSGHSGGWETQYF

d_call: .
j_call: TRBJ2-5
v_call: TRBV29-1
clone_size: many
cdr3_nt: TGCAGCGTTCAGAAGGGGGTGGAGACCCAGTACTTC
cdr3_aa: CSVQKGVETQYF

d_call: .
j_call: TRBJ1-2
v_call: TRBV7-2
clone_size: .
cdr3_nt: TGTGCCAGCAGACCAGCAGGGTTTAATGGCTACACCTTC
cdr3_aa: CASRPAGFNGYTF

d_call: .
j_call: TRBJ1-2
v_call: TRBV12-3/TRBV12-4
clone_size: .
cdr3_nt: TGTGCCAGCAGAACCAGGGGTGGCTACACCTTC
cdr3_aa: CASRTRGGYTF

d_call: .
j_call: TRBJ1-6
v_call: TRBV10-2
clone_size: many
cdr3_nt: TGCGCCAGCAGTGATAGGTTCCTATCGTCACCCCTCCACTTT
cdr3_aa: CASSDRFLSSPLHF

d_call: .
j_call: TRBJ2-2
v_call: TRBV25-1
clone_size: .
cdr3_nt: TGTGCCAGCACCCACTTACCCACAGATTCGAACACCGGGGAGCTGTTTTTT
cdr3_aa: CASTHLPTDSNTGELFF

d_call: .
j_call: TRBJ2-7
v_call: TRBV12-3/TRBV12-4
clone_size: many
cdr3_nt: TGTGCCAGCAGTGCTACAGCCACCTACGAGCAGTACTTC
cdr3_aa: CASSATATYEQYF

d_call: TRBD1
j_call: TRBJ1-5
v_call: TRBV19
clone_size: few
cdr3_nt: TGTGCCAGTAGTAGCGGGACAGATATCAATCAGCCCCAGCATTTT
cdr3_aa: CASSSGTDINQPQHF

d_call: TRBD1
j_call: TRBJ2-7
v_call: TRBV7-2
clone_size: .
cdr3_nt: TGCGCCAGCAGCCAAGGGGACAGTAACTACGAGCAGTACTTC
cdr3_aa: CASSQGDSNYEQYF

d_call: .
j_call: TRBJ1-1
v_call: TRBV11-2
clone_size: few
cdr3_nt: TGCGCCAGCAGCCTTAGGCGGGAAAGTGGTGCTTTCTTT
cdr3_aa: CASSLRRESGAFF

d_call: .
j_call: TRBJ2-7
v_call: TRBV9
clone_size: few
cdr3_nt: TGTGCCAGCAGCGTAGCGGCAGGGCGAATTAACGAGCAGTACTTC
cdr3_aa: CASSVAAGRINEQYF

d_call: .
j_call: TRBJ2-5
v_call: TRBV24-1
clone_size: many
cdr3_nt: TGTGCCACCAGGCACCCGAGCGGAGGGACCCAGTACTTC
cdr3_aa: CATRHPSGGTQYF